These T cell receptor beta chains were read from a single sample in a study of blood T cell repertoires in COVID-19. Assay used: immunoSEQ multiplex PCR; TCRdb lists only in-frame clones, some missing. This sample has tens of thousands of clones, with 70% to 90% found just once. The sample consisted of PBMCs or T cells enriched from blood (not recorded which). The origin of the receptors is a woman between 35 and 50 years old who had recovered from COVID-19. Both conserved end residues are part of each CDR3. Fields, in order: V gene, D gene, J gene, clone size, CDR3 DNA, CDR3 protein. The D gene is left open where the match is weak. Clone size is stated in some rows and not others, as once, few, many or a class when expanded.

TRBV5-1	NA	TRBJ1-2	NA	TGCGCCAGCAGGACAGATTCTAACTATGGCTACACCTTC	CASRTDSNYGYTF
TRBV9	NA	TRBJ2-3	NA	TGTGCCAGCAGCCCACACGACCGGGACTGGGCGAGAGATACGCAGTATTTT	CASSPHDRDWARDTQYF
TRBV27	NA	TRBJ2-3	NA	TGTGCCAGCAGGACCCAGCGGGTCATAGATACGCAGTATTTT	CASRTQRVIDTQYF
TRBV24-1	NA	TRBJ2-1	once	TGTGCCACCAGTGATTTGCGGGAGTCTGACAATGAGCAGTTCTTC	CATSDLRESDNEQFF
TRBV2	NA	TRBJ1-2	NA	TGTGCCAGCAGAGGACTGGCTAACTATGGCTACACCTTC	CASRGLANYGYTF
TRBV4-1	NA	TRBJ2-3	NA	TGCGCCAGCAGCCATACGTTTCCCGGGACAGATACGCAGTATTTT	CASSHTFPGTDTQYF
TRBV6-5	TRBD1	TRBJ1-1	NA	TGTGCCAGCAGTCGCCCCGGACAGGGGGAAGCTTTCTTT	CASSRPGQGEAFF
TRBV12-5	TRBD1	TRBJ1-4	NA	TGTGCTAGTGGTTTGGGACGACAGGGCGGAAAACTGTTTTTT	CASGLGRQGGKLFF
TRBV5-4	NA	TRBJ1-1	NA	TGTGCCAGCAGCTTAAAAAGGACAGCAGATTTCACTGAAGCTTTCTTT	CASSLKRTADFTEAFF
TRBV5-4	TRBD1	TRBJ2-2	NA	TGTGCCAGCAGCACGGGACAGATGACATCGAACACCGGGGAGCTGTTTTTT	CASSTGQMTSNTGELFF
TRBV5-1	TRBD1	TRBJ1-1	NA	TGCGCCAGCAGCTTGGAGCGTTCGACAGGGAGTTCTCATCTCTCCCTGAGGACTGAAGCTTTCTTT	CASSLERSTGSSHLSLRTEAFF
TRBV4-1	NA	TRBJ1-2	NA	TGCGCCAGCAGCCAAGACTCTGCCGCGCGGGGCTACACCTTC	CASSQDSAARGYTF
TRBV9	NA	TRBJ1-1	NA	TGTGCCAGCAGCGTAGTTTGGAGGGGCACTGAAGCTTTCTTT	CASSVVWRGTEAFF
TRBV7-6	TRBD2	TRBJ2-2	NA	TGTGCCAGCACCCGGATACTAGCGGGTTCCGGGGAGCTGTTTTTT	CASTRILAGSGELFF
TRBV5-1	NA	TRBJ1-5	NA	TGCGCCAGCAGCTTCGGAGACAGAAGTCAGCCCCAGCATTTT	CASSFGDRSQPQHF
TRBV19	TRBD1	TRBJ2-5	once	TGTGCCAGTAGTAGGGGACAGGACCTTCAAGAGACCCAGTACTTC	CASSRGQDLQETQYF
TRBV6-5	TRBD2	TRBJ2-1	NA	TGTGCCAGCAGCCCCTTGGGGCGGGGGGGCGATGAGCAGTTCTTC	CASSPLGRGGDEQFF
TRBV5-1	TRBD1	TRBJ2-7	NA	TGCGCCAGCAGAGCGCAGGGGGAAACCTACGAGCAGTACTTC	CASRAQGETYEQYF
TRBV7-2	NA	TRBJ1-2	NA	TGTGCCAGCCTGTCCGGGAACTATGGCTACACCTTC	CASLSGNYGYTF
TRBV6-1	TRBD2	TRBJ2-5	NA	TGTGCCAGCAGTGAAGCCTCCAGCGGGGGAGAGACCCAGTACTTC	CASSEASSGGETQYF
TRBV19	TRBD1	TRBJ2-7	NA	TGTGCCAGTAGTACCTACGGACAGGGGTACTACGAGCAGTACTTC	CASSTYGQGYYEQYF
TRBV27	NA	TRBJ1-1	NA	TGTGCCAGCAGTTTTAGTGGGGGGAGCACTGAAGCTTTCTTT	CASSFSGGSTEAFF
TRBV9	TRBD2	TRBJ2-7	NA	TGTGCCAGCAGCCCTCGATGGACTAGCGGGGACGAGCAGTACTTC	CASSPRWTSGDEQYF
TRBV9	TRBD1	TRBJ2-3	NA	TGTGCCAGCAGCGTAGAAGGCAGGGGGCAGCCAGATACGCAGTATTTT	CASSVEGRGQPDTQYF
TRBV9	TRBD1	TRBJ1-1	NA	TGTGCCAGCAGCGGGGCAGGGGGCACTGAAGCTTTCTTT	CASSGAGGTEAFF
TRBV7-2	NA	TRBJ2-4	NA	TGTGCCAGCAGTCCCACATGGGACTCAGAAAACATTCAGTACTTC	CASSPTWDSENIQYF
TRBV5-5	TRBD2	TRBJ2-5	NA	TGTGCCAGCAGCTTGAGGGGACTAATTCAAGAGACCCAGTACTTC	CASSLRGLIQETQYF
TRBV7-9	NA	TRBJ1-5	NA	TGTGCCAGCGCCCCCTTGGCCCTCAATCAGCCCCAGCATTTT	CASAPLALNQPQHF
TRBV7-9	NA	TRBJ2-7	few	TGTGCCAGCAGCTTTTCGGGGGACTCCTACGAGCAGTACTTC	CASSFSGDSYEQYF
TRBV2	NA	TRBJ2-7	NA	TGTGCCAGCAGTGACCCCCAGGGATCCTACGAGCAGTACTTC	CASSDPQGSYEQYF
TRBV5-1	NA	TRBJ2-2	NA	TGCGCCAGCAGCACCTCAGGGGGGAGCACCGGGGAGCTGTTTTTT	CASSTSGGSTGELFF
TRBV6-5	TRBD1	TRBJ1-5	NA	TGTGCCAGCAGTTCGACAGGGGCCAGTCAGCCCCAGCATTTT	CASSSTGASQPQHF
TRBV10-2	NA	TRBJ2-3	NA	TGCGCCAGCACTACAGGGCGAACTAGCACAGATACGCAGTATTTT	CASTTGRTSTDTQYF
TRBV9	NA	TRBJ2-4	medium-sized	TGTGCCAGCAGCGGAGCTAACTCCAAAAACATTCAGTACTTC	CASSGANSKNIQYF
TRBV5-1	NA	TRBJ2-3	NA	TGCGCCAGCAGCTTGGGGAGGGTAGCAGATACGCAGTATTTT	CASSLGRVADTQYF
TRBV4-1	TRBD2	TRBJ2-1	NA	TGCGCCAGCAGCCTCCCGGGACTAGCGACGGAGAATGAGCAGTTCTTC	CASSLPGLATENEQFF
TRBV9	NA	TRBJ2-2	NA	TGTGCCAGCAGCGTCCGAGATAGCGTCTTCTCCGGGGAGCTGTTTTTT	CASSVRDSVFSGELFF
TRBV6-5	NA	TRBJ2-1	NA	TGTGCCAGCAGTCCCGCCCGGGATGAGCAGTTCTTC	CASSPARDEQFF
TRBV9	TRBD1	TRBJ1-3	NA	TGTGCCAGCAGCGTACGGGTAGGGGGCGAGGGAAACACCATATATTTT	CASSVRVGGEGNTIYF
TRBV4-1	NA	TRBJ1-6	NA	TGCGCCAGCAGCCAAGTAGCAGGGCCCTATAATTCACCCCTCCACTTT	CASSQVAGPYNSPLHF
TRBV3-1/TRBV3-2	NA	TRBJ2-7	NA	TGTGCCAGCAGCCAACCATCCTACGAGCAGTACTTC	CASSQPSYEQYF
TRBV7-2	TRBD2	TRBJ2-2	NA	TGTGCCAGCAGCTTACTAGCGGGGGGGTCAACCGGGGAGCTGTTTTTT	CASSLLAGGSTGELFF
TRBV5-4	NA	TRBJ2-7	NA	TGTGCCAGCAGCTTGGATGGCAGCTCCTACGAGCAGTACTTC	CASSLDGSSYEQYF
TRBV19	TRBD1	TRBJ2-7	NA	TGTGCCAGTACCACCGGGACAGGCCACTCCTACGAGCAGTACTTC	CASTTGTGHSYEQYF
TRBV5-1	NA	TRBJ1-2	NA	TGCGCCAGCAGCGGGGCTGCTGGACAGACCTTTGGCTACACCTTC	CASSGAAGQTFGYTF
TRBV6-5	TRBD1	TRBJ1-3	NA	TGTGCCAACCTAGAATTACAGGGGTTAGGAAACACCATATATTTT	CANLELQGLGNTIYF
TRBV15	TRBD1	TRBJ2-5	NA	TGTGCCACCAGCAGAGATGGGGTACAGGGGACCCCTAAAGAGACCCAGTACTTC	CATSRDGVQGTPKETQYF
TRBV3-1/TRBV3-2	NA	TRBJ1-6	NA	TGTGCCAGCAGCCCGCGGGGCGGTGGATCACCCCTCCACTTT	CASSPRGGGSPLHF
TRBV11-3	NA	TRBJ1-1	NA	TGTGCCAGCAGCTTAGCAGAACAGTACACTGAAGCTTTCTTT	CASSLAEQYTEAFF
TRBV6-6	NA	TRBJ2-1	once	TGTGCCAGCAGTCACGAGGGACAACGCTACAATGAGCAGTTCTTC	CASSHEGQRYNEQFF
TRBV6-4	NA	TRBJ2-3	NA	TGTGCTCGGCGGCGGAGGAGCACAGATACGCAGTATTTT	CARRRRSTDTQYF
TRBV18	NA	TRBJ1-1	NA	TGTGCCAGCTCACACGGGGATCGGGATGAAGCTTTCTTT	CASSHGDRDEAFF
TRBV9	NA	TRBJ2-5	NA	TGTGCCAGCAGCGGCTCGGGGGTAAGCCAAGAGACCCAGTACTTC	CASSGSGVSQETQYF
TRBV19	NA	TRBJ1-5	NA	TGTGCCAGTAGTATACCAACCCCGACTGGCTCCCTAAATCAGCCCCAGCATTTT	CASSIPTPTGSLNQPQHF
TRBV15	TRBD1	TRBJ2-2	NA	TGTGCCACCAGCAGAGAAAGGCAGGGGGACGCCGGGGAGCTGTTTTTT	CATSRERQGDAGELFF